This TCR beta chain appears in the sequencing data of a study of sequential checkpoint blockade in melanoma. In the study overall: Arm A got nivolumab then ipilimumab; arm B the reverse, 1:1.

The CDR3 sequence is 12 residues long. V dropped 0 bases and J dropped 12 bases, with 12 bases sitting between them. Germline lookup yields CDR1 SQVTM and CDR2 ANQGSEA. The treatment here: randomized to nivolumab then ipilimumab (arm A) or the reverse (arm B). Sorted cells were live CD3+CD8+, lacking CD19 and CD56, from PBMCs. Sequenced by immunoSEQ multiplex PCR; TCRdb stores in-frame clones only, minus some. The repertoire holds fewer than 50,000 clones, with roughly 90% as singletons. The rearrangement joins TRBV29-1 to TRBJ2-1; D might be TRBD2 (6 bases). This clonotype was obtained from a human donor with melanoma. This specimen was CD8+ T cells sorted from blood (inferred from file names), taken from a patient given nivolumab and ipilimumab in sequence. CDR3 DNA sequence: TGCAGCGTTGAAGAAGTTGGGCGGGGGCAGTTCTTC. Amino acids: CSVEEVGRGQFF.